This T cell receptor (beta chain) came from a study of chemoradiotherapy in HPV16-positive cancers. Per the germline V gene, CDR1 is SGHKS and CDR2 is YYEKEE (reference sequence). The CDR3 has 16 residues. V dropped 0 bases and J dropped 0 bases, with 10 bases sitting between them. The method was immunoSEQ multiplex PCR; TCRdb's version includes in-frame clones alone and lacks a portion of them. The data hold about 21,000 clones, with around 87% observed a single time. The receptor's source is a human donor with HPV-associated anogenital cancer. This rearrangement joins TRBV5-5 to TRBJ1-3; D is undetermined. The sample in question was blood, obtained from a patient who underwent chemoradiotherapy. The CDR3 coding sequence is TGTGCCAGCAGCTTGGCCGGCCATTTCTCTGGAAACACCATATATTTT. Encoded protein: CASSLAGHFSGNTIYF.